The source of this TCR beta chain is a study of CD8 T cells in Susac syndrome (dated by TCRdb to about 2019). With respect to the entire study: The study used repertoire sequencing to test whether antigen drove CD8+ T cell activation and differentiation in Susac syndrome. The clonality of the CD8+ T cell repertoire was compared across approximately 11 healthy donors, about 14 Susac syndrome patients and about 16 multiple sclerosis patients.

This clonotype was seen once. Its antigen has not been determined. It has no much larger one-base neighbor in the sample; base qualities were not kept. One read alone provides weak support. High-throughput TCR beta sequencing profiled peripheral blood CD8+ and CD4+ T cells from healthy donors, Susac syndrome patients and multiple sclerosis patients. Healthy donors were age- and sex-matched controls. Bulk CD8+ and CD4+ T cells were purified by magnetic negative isolation, whereas CD8+ TEMRA cells were enriched by FACS. Blood was collected in EDTA tubes and processed within 24 hours, with PBMCs isolated through density gradient centrifugation. PBMCs intended for TCR sequencing were frozen in liquid nitrogen and were later thawed in a 37 degrees C water bath. The sorted or isolated CD4+, CD8+ and CD8+ TEMRA cells reached a purity of at least 90%. The junction shows trimming of 3 bases on V and 5 bases on J, plus 13 bases between the germline ends. The CDR3 holds 13 amino acids from the cysteine to the phenylalanine. Only the CDR3 portion is preserved as DNA: 39 bases, with reading frame beginning at the first base. The germline V gene (reference sequence) provides CDR1 GTSNPN and CDR2 SVGIG.

General findings and caveats noted by the study authors: The number of individuals in the TCR sequencing and HLA analysis was recognized as being relatively small.

RNA was extracted with the RNeasy kit and roughly 0.45 to 1 ug was reverse transcribed using random hexamers. The immunoSEQ multiplex PCR assay, which covers 54 Vbeta and 13 Jbeta segments, was used to amplify TCR beta CDR3 regions. To correct PCR amplification bias, a synthetic template baseline was used for both primer optimization and computational correction. Per the source publication's procedure: Reads were assigned to V, D and J genes according to IMGT and analyzed in immunoSEQ Analyzer, with only productive sequences retained. Clonality was computed as one minus Shannon entropy normalized by log2 of the number of productive unique sequences. For each patient and control, public and private clones were evaluated among the 100 most prevalent clones. Susac-specific clones were defined as absent from healthy and MS cohorts, roughly 1,100 published viral clones and other ImmuneACCESS disease sequences. TCRdb reanalyzed the raw reads on its own, using fastp at Q25 for trimming and MiXCR for clone calling, and kept in-frame beta chains. When rows share a CDR3 protein, they turn into one entry using the most common DNA and genes. These V and J calls rely on TCRdb rather than the paper's analysis. In all, the sample holds more than 55,000 distinct CDR3 sequences, and approximately 95% of those were seen once. Jointly, the top ten make up approximately 0.25% of the sample.

Sequenced sample: CD8+ T cells from PBMCs. This receptor was taken from a human donor in good health. Here the chain combines TRBV30 and TRBJ1-1, with TRBD1 perhaps the D gene, on 5 matching bases. DNA sequence: TGTGCCTGGAGGCAGGGAGCCCGAACTGAAGCTTTCTTT. Its amino acids are CAWRQGARTEAFF.